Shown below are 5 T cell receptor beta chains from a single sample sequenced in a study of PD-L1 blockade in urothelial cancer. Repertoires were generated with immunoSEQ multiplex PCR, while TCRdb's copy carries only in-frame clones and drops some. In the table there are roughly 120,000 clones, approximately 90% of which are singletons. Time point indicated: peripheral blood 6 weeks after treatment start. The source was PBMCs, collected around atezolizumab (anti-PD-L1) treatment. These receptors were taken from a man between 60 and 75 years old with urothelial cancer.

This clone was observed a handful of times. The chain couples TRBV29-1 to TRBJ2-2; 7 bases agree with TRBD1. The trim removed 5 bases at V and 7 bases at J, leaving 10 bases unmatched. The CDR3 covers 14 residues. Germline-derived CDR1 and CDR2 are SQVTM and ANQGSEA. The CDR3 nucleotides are TGCAGCGTTCGTCAGGGGGAAGGGATCGGGGAGCTGTTTTTT. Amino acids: CSVRQGEGIGELFF.

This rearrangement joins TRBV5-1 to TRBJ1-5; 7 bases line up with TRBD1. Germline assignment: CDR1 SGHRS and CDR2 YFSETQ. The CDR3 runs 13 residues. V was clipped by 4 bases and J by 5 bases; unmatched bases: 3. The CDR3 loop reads CASSEQGHQPQHF. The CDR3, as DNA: TGCGCCAGCAGCGAACAGGGGCATCAGCCCCAGCATTTT. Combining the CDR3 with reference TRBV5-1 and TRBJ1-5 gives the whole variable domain KAGVTQTPRYLIKTRGQQVTLSCSPISGHRSVSWYQQTPGQGLQFLFEYFSETQRNKGNFPGRFSGRQFSNSRSEMNVSTLELGDSALYLCASSEQGHQPQHFGDGTRLSIL.

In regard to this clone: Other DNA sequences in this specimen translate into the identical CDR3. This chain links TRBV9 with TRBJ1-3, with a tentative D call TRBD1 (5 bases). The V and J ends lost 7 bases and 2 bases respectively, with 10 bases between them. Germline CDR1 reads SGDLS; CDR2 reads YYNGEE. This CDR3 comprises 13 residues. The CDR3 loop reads CASQTGPGNTIYF. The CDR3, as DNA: TGTGCCAGCCAAACAGGCCCTGGAAACACCATATATTTT.

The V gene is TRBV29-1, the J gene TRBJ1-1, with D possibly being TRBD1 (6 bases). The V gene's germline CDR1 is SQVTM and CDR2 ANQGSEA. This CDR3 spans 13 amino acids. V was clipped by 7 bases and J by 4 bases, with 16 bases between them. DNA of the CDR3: TGCAGCGCCTGGGACACGCCAGGCACTGAAGCTTTCTTT. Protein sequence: CSAWDTPGTEAFF. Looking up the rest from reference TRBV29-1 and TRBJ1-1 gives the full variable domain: SAVISQKPSRDICQRGTSLTIQCQVDSQVTMMFWYRQQPGQSLTLIATANQGSEATYESGFVIDKFPISRPNLTFSTLTVSNMSPEDSSIYLCSAWDTPGTEAFFGQGTRLTVV.

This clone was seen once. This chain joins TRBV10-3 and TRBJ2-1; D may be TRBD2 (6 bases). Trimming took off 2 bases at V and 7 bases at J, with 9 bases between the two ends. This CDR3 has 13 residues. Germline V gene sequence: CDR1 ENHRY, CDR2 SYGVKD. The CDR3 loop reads CAISEISGNEQFF. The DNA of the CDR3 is TGTGCCATCAGTGAGATTAGCGGAAATGAGCAGTTCTTC.